This record looks at one TCR beta chain sequence and its context. The antigen is unknown. This specimen belongs to a study of vaccination effects on CD4 cells after COVID-19. Clones were sequenced by immunoSEQ multiplex PCR, and TCRdb holds only the in-frame ones, with some missing. The table has 20,000 to 30,000 clones, about two thirds seen once; the top ten hold around 3.5%. This CDR3 contains 13 residues. With 6 bases clipped from V and 5 bases from J, the junction kept 4 bases outside the gene matches. CDR1 is WSHSY, CDR2 SAAADI, per germline. With the ViraFEST assay, the study expanded antigen-specific CD4+ T cells using viral peptide pools, then sequenced them. It was after roughly 11 days of culture that CD4+ T cells were isolated. Among the vaccine recipients, none had a prior SARS-CoV-2 infection, and nucleocapsid antibodies were negative.

The sequence was obtained from a human donor who received a COVID-19 vaccine. Material: CD4+ T cells from PBMCs cultured with SARS-CoV-2 spike peptides, obtained before COVID-19 vaccination. J is TRBJ2-7 and V is TRBV10-2; 10 bases map to TRBD2. CDR3: CASRLAGADEQYF. The CDR3 DNA is TGCGCCAGCAGGCTAGCGGGAGCAGACGAGCAGTACTTC.